Shown below are 20 T cell receptor beta chains from a single sample sequenced in a study of T cells in Graves' hyperthyroidism and ophthalmopathy. Amplified TCR beta CDR3 regions came from RNA transcripts. In the first-round RT-PCR of the TCR CDR3, the HTBI primer set was used. MiXCR, applied by TCRdb to the multiplex PCR reads, yields one record per CDR3 protein. The table lists some 400,000 distinct CDR3 sequences, roughly 13% of them singletons. Sample: blood. These receptor sequences come from a man aged 25-45 years with Graves' hyperthyroidism that later progressed to Graves' ophthalmopathy.

This clonotype has ten or more counts. The rearrangement uses TRBV7-8 and TRBJ1-5; D is perhaps TRBD1 (5 bases). This CDR3 comprises 15 residues. V was cut by 5 bases and J by 5 bases, with 16 bases left in between. Germline V lookup: CDR1 SGHVS, CDR2 FQNEAQ. The CDR3 sequence is CASSEGHLGYQPQHF. CDR3 in DNA: TGTGCCAGCAGCGAGGGGCACCTAGGATATCAGCCCCAGCATTTT.

This clonotype was seen many times. The V call is TRBV7-3, the J call TRBJ2-3, with a tentative D call TRBD1 (8 bases). This CDR3 comprises 16 residues. Germline values: CDR1 SGHTA, CDR2 FQGTGA. V dropped 5 bases and J dropped 0 bases, with 15 bases sitting between them. CDR3 in DNA: TGTGCCAGCAGCCGGGGGGACAGGCTTAGCACAGATACGCAGTATTTT. Residues: CASSRGDRLSTDTQYF. The full variable domain, in which reference TRBV7-3 and TRBJ2-3 provide the parts outside the CDR3, is GAGVSQTPSNKVTEKGKYVELRCDPISGHTALYWYRQSLGQGPEFLIYFQGTGAADDSGLPNDRFFAVRPEGSVSTLKIQRTERGDSAVYLCASSRGDRLSTDTQYFGPGTRLTVL.

This clonotype occurred a few times. V is TRBV3-1 and J is TRBJ2-7; TRBD1 is a possible D gene (5 bases). Germline lookup yields CDR1 LGHDT and CDR2 YNNKEL (reference sequence). This CDR3 has 12 amino acids. V shed 3 bases and J shed 3 bases, with 6 bases lying between them. CDR3 protein: CASSQDNYEQYF. The DNA for the CDR3 is TGTGCCAGCAGCCAGGACAACTACGAGCAGTACTTC.

This clonotype was counted ten times or more. The chain has TRBV11-2 and TRBJ1-2; D is uncertain. The CDR3 spans 13 residues. Trimming removed 5 bases from V and 7 bases from J, with 14 bases in between. Germline V lookup: CDR1 SGHAT, CDR2 FQNNGV. CDR3 residues: CASSETDSGGYTF. CDR3 bases: TGTGCCAGCAGCGAAACCGATTCCGGTGGCTACACCTTC.

This clonotype was counted at least ten times. V and J are TRBV9 and TRBJ1-1; D call uncertain. V lost 0 bases, J lost 1 base, and 7 bases lay in between. Germline CDR1 SGDLS, CDR2 YYNGEE. The CDR3 length is 14 residues. DNA of the CDR3: TGTGCCAGCAGCGTAGTAGGCGGGAACACTGAAGCTTTCTTT. Its protein is CASSVVGGNTEAFF.

This clonotype showed up many times. V is TRBV12-3 or TRBV12-4 and J is TRBJ2-3; no reliable D call. CDR3 length: 13 residues. The V and J ends lost 6 bases and 2 bases respectively, with 9 bases between them. CDR3 residues: CASSPANTDTQYF. In DNA form, the CDR3 reads TGTGCCAGCAGCCCAGCAAACACAGATACGCAGTATTTT.

The rearrangement uses TRBV30 and TRBJ2-1, with D perhaps TRBD2 (6 bases). V was cut by 2 bases and J by 9 bases, with 20 bases left in between. The germline V gene encodes CDR1 GTSNPN and CDR2 SVGIG (reference sequence). The CDR3 spans 15 residues. The CDR3 nucleotides are TGTGCCTGGAGTTATGGCGGGATAATGGTGGGTGAGCAGTTCTTC. Its translation is CAWSYGGIMVGEQFF. Full variable domain (remainder filled in from reference TRBV30 and TRBJ2-1): SQTIHQWPATLVQPVGSPLSLECTVEGTSNPNLYWYRQAAGRGLQLLFYSVGIGQISSEVPQNLSASRPQDRQFILSSKKLLLSDSGFYLCAWSYGGIMVGEQFFGPGTRLTVL.

Ten or more counts support this clonotype. As DNA, the CDR3 is TGTGCCAGCAGTTCATGGGACAGGGGGTATGGCTACACCTTC. Translating it yields CASSSWDRGYGYTF. This sequence joins TRBV12-3 or TRBV12-4 and TRBJ1-2; 11 bases agree with TRBD1. CDR3 length equals 14 residues. Unmatched junction bases numbered 3, after V lost 4 bases and J lost 5 bases.

This clonotype has ten or more counts. The genes are TRBV11-2 and TRBJ2-7; D is perhaps TRBD1 (6 bases). This CDR3 comprises 13 residues. Trimming pared 5 bases from V and 2 bases from J, leaving 10 bases between. Germline CDR1 reads SGHAT; CDR2 reads FQNNGV. The CDR3 DNA is TGTGCCAGCAGCGTTAACAGGGCCTACGAGCAGTACTTC. This sequence encodes CASSVNRAYEQYF.

This clonotype has ten or more counts. The chain has TRBV2 and TRBJ1-5; the D is unclear. Germline V CDR1 and CDR2: SNHLY, FYNNEI. The CDR3 is made up of 15 amino acids. Trimming stripped 1 base from V and 3 bases from J, with 10 bases between. The CDR3 reads CASSEGHPSNQPQHF. The CDR3 DNA sequence: TGTGCCAGCAGTGAAGGTCACCCCTCCAATCAGCCCCAGCATTTT.

This clonotype occurred many times. V usage is TRBV7-8 and J usage is TRBJ1-1; 10 nucleotides align to TRBD1. The germline V gene has CDR1 SGHVS and CDR2 FQNEAQ. Trimming cost V 2 bases and J 2 bases; bases outside gene matches: 5. CDR3 length: 16 amino acids. Here the CDR3 reads CASSLPKTGGNTEAFF. The CDR3, as DNA: TGTGCCAGCAGCTTACCAAAGACAGGGGGCAACACTGAAGCTTTCTTT.

This clonotype appeared many times. The chain carries TRBV9 and TRBJ2-5; D tentatively fits TRBD1 or TRBD2 (6 bases each). The CDR3 extends over 16 amino acids. Germline CDR1 and CDR2: SGDLS and YYNGEE. V lost 0 bases to trimming and J lost 1 base, with 13 bases between them. The CDR3 spells CASSVDGGPPQETQYF. In nucleotides, the CDR3 is TGTGCCAGCAGCGTAGACGGGGGCCCCCCCCAAGAGACCCAGTACTTC.

This clonotype was seen only a few times. The rearrangement uses TRBV7-9 and TRBJ2-5, with 13 bases aligning to TRBD2. The CDR3 contains 17 residues. The V gene end was trimmed by 1 base and the J gene end by 4 bases; junction bases not matched to a gene: 6. The germline V gene has CDR1 SEHNR and CDR2 FQNEAQ (reference sequence). The CDR3 nucleotides read TGTGCCAGCAGCTTAGGAACAGGGACTAGCGGGGTAGAGACCCAGTACTTC. It is translated as CASSLGTGTSGVETQYF.

A few counts support this clonotype. The rearrangement uses TRBV5-1 and TRBJ2-1; TRBD1 matches 9 bases. Germline V gene sequence: CDR1 SGHRS, CDR2 YFSETQ. The CDR3 length is 15 residues. Trimming cost V 6 bases and J 7 bases; bases outside gene matches: 11. In DNA form, the CDR3 reads TGCGCCAGCAAATCGGCTACGGACAGGGGAAATGAGCAGTTCTTC. Translating gives CASKSATDRGNEQFF.

Turning to this clonotype: This sequence may be a read error, since a much larger clone differs from it by one base. This rearrangement joins TRBV18 to TRBJ1-5; no firm D call. V was trimmed by 2 bases and J by 3 bases, leaving 5 bases between them. The CDR3 consists of 13 residues. Germline V gene lookup returns CDR1 KGHSH and CDR2 LQKENI. CDR3: CASSPGVNQPQHF. CDR3 DNA: TGTGCCAGCTCACCAGGGGTCAATCAGCCCCAGCATTTT.

This clonotype showed up many times. The rearrangement joins TRBV28 to TRBJ1-6, with 9 nucleotides matching TRBD1. The CDR3 extends over 15 amino acids. The germline CDR1 and CDR2 sequences are MDHEN and SYDVKM. Losses at the gene ends were 3 bases for V and 7 bases for J; bases not matched to a gene: 4. CDR3 in amino acids: CASSLGQGGNSPLHF. The DNA for the CDR3 is TGTGCCAGCAGTTTGGGACAGGGAGGGAATTCACCCCTCCACTTT.

Ten or more counts support this clonotype. The rearrangement uses TRBV20-1 and TRBJ2-4; D may be TRBD1 or TRBD2 (5 bases each). Between the trimmed V and J ends, which lost 5 bases and 0 bases, there was a span of 8 bases. The CDR3 has 13 residues. Germline V gene sequence: CDR1 DFQATT, CDR2 SNEGSKA (reference sequence). Written as DNA, the CDR3 is TGCAGTGCTGGGGGATTAGCCAAAAACATTCAGTACTTC. This codes for CSAGGLAKNIQYF.

This clonotype appeared many times. CDR3 amino acids: CASSGGQGGNNEQFF. CDR3 coding DNA: TGCGCCAGCAGCGGGGGACAGGGGGGTAACAATGAGCAGTTCTTC. The chain carries TRBV5-1 and TRBJ2-1; 11 positions match TRBD1. Germline loops: CDR1 SGHRS, CDR2 YFSETQ. V gave up 4 bases and J gave up 5 bases; unmatched junction bases: 5. The CDR3 is made up of 15 amino acids.

This clonotype showed up many times. This sequence joins TRBV11-3 and TRBJ2-3, with D possibly being TRBD2 (6 bases). In germline, CDR1 is SGHNT, CDR2 YENEEA. This CDR3 is 16 amino acids long. Trimming shortened V by 4 bases and J by 2 bases, and 16 bases separated the two germline ends. The CDR3 sequence is CASSWGASAYTDTQYF. CDR3 coding DNA: TGTGCCAGCAGCTGGGGTGCTAGCGCTTACACAGATACGCAGTATTTT.

V is TRBV24-1 and J is TRBJ2-2, with D perhaps TRBD1 (6 bases). The V gene lost 0 bases and the J gene lost 1 base, with 14 bases spanning the gap. Per germline, CDR1 KGHDR and CDR2 SFDVKD. This CDR3 is built from 18 residues. In nucleotides, the CDR3 is TGTGCCACCAGTGATTTGGGCCCGGGACAAGGGAACACCGGGGAGCTGTTTTTT. It translates to CATSDLGPGQGNTGELFF.